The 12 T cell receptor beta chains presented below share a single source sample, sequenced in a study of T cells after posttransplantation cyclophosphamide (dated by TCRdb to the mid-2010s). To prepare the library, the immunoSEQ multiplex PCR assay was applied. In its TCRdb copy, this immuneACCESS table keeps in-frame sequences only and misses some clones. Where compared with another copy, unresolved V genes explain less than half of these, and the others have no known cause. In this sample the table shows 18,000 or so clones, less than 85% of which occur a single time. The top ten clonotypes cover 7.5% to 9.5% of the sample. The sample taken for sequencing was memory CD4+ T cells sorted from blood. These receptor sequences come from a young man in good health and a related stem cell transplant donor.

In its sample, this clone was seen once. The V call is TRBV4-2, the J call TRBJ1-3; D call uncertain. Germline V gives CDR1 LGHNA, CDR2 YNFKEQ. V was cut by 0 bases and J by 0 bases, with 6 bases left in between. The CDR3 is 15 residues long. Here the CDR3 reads CASSQELTSGNTIYF. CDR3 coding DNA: TGTGCCAGCAGCCAAGAACTTACCTCTGGAAACACCATATATTTT.

The CDR3 sequence: CASSLNGRGGPDTQYF. DNA of the CDR3: TGTGCCAGCAGCTTAAATGGTCGGGGGGGCCCAGATACGCAGTATTTT. This chain uses TRBV7-3 with TRBJ2-3; TRBD2 agrees at 8 bases. Germline loops: CDR1 SGHTA, CDR2 FQGTGA. The CDR3 loop spans 16 amino acids. The J segment lost 4 bases and the V segment lost 1 base, leaving 7 bases of the junction unmatched.

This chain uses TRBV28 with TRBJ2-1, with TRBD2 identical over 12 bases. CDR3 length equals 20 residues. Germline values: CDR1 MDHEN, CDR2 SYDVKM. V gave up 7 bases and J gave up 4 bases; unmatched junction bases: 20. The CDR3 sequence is CASISRGTALLAGGYNEQFF. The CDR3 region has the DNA TGTGCCAGCATCTCAAGGGGGACAGCCCTGCTAGCGGGGGGGTACAATGAGCAGTTCTTC.

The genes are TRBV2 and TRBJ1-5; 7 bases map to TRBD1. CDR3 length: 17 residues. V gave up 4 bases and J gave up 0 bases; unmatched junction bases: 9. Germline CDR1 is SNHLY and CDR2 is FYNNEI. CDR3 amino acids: CASSGSGGRNSNQPQHF. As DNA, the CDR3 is TGTGCCAGCAGTGGGTCAGGGGGGAGAAATAGCAATCAGCCCCAGCATTTT.

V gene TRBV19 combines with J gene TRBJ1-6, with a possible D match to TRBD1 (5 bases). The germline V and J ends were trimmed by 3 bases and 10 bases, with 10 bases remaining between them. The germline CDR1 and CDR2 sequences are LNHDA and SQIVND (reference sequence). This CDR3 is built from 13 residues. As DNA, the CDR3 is TGTGCCAGTAGTATTAACAGGTCCTCACCCCTCCACTTT. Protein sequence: CASSINRSSPLHF.

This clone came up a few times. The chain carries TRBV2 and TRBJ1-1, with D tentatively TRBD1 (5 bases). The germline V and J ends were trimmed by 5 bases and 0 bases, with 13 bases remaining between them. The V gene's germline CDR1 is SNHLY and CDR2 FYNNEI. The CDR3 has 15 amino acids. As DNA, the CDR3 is TGTGCCAGCAGTCCTAGATCAGGGCTGAACACTGAAGCTTTCTTT. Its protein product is CASSPRSGLNTEAFF.

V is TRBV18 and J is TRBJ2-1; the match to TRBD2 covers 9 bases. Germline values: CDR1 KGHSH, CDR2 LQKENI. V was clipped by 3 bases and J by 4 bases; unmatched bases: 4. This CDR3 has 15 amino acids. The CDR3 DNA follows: TGTGCCAGCTCACCCTTAAGCGGGGGGTACAATGAGCAGTTCTTC. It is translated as CASSPLSGGYNEQFF.

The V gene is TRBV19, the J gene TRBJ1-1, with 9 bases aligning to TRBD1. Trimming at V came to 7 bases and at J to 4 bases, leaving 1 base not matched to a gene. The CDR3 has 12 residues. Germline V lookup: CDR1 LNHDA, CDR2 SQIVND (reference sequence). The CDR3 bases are TGTGCCAGTAAGGGACAGGGCACTGAAGCTTTCTTT. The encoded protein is CASKGQGTEAFF.

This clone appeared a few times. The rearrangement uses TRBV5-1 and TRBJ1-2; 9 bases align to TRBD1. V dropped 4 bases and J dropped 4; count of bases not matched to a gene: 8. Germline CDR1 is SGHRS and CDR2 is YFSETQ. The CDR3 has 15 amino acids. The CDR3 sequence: CASSVDRGESYGYTF. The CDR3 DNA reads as TGCGCCAGCAGCGTGGACAGGGGAGAGAGCTATGGCTACACCTTC.

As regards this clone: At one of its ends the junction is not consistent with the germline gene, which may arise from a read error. In nucleotides, the CDR3 is TGTGCCATCAGTGCCACACGGGACTCTGGAAGCACCATATATTTT. This gives the protein CAISATRDSGSTIYF. The chain links TRBV10-3 to TRBJ1-3; D possibly corresponds to TRBD1 (5 bases). Per the germline V gene, CDR1 is ENHRY and CDR2 is SYGVKD. The CDR3 is 15 amino acids.

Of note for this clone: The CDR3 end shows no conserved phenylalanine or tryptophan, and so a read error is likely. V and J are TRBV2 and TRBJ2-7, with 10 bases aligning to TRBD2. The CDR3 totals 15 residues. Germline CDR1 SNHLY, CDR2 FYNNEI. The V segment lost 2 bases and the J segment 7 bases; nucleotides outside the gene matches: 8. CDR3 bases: TGTGCCAGCAGTGAACTAGCGGGGGTCACTGGGGAGCAGTACCTC. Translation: CASSELAGVTGEQYL.

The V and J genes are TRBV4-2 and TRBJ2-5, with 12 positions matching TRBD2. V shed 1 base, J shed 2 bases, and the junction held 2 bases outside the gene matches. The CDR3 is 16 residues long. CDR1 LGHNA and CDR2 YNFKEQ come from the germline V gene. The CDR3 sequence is CASSQATSGGQETQYF. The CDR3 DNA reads TGTGCCAGCAGCCAAGCTACTAGCGGGGGGCAAGAGACCCAGTACTTC.